Below, one T cell receptor (beta chain) is given with its context. Its antigen is as yet unknown. With 1 base clipped from V and 0 bases from J, the junction kept 2 bases outside the gene matches. The CDR3 contains 15 residues. Germline V gene sequence: CDR1 LGHNA, CDR2 YSLEER. This entry is derived from a study of shared clonotypes between healthy human individuals. Study-level information: Ranging from 18 to 49 in age, donors were two women and three men.

Genomic DNA (from each subset) was split evenly across several immunoSEQ plates. The method was immunoSEQ multiplex PCR; TCRdb's version includes in-frame clones alone and lacks a portion of them. The sample has just over 2,000,000 clones, 85% to 95% seen once. Naivety among CD8 cells was defined by CD45RO negativity and positive CCR7 selection, thereby excluding terminally differentiated effector memory CD45RA+ cells. Study results and limitations: Tissue TCR repertoires likely differ from these blood-only repertoires. Researchers found naive subsets generally carried larger estimated richness than memory subsets.

The sequence came from a man aged 18 to 29 in good health. The sample taken for sequencing was naive CD8+ T cells sorted from blood. This chain joins TRBV4-3 and TRBJ2-5, with TRBD1 identical over 7 bases. The CDR3 bases are TGCGCCAGCAGCCAAGGACAGGGCCACCAAGAGACCCAGTACTTC. It encodes CASSQGQGHQETQYF.